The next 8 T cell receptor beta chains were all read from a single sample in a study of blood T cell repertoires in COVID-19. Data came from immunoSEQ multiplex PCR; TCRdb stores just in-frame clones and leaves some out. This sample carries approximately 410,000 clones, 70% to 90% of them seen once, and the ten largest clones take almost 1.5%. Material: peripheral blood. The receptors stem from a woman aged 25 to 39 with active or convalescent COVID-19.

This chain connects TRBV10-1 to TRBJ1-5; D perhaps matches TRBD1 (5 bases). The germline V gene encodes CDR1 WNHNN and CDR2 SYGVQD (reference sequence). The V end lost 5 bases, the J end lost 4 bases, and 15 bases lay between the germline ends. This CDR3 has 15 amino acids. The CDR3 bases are TGCGCCAGCAGTTACCAGGGATTCGGAAATCAGCCCCAGCATTTT. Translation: CASSYQGFGNQPQHF.

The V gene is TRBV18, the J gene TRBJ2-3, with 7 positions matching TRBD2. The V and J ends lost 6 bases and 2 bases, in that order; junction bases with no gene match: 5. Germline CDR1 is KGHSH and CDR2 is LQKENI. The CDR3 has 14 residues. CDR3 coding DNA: TGTGCCAGCTCGGTCGGGGGGACCACAGATACGCAGTATTTT. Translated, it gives CASSVGGTTDTQYF.

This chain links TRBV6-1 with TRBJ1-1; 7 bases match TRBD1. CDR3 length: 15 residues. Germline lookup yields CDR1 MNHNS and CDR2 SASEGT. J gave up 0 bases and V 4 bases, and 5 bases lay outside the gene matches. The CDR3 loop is CASSAAGQMNTEAFF. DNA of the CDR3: TGTGCCAGCAGTGCAGCGGGACAGATGAACACTGAAGCTTTCTTT.

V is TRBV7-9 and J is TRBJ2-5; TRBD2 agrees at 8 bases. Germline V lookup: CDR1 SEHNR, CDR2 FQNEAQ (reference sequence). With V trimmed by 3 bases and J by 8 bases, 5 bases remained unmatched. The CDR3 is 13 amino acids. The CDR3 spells CASSLSTSGTQYF. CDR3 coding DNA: TGTGCCAGCAGCTTGTCTACTAGCGGAACCCAGTACTTC.

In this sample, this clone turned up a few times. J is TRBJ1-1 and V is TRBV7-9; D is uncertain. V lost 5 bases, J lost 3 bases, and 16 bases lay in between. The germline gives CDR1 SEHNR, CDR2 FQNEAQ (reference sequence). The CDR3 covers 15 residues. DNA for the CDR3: TGTGCCAGCAGCCCCCAAGTCGGTTTCTACACTGAAGCTTTCTTT. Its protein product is CASSPQVGFYTEAFF. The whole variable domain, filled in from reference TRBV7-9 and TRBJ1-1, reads DTGVSQNPRHKITKRGQNVTFRCDPISEHNRLYWYRQTLGQGPEFLTYFQNEAQLEKSRLLSDRFSAERPKGSFSTLEIQRTEQGDSAMYLCASSPQVGFYTEAFFGQGTRLTVV.

CDR3 coding DNA: TGTGCCAGCACAACAGGGGCCTACGGCTACACCTTC. It codes for CASTTGAYGYTF. V gene TRBV18 combines with J gene TRBJ1-2, with 7 bases fitting TRBD1. The CDR3 has 12 amino acids. The V gene end was trimmed by 8 bases and the J gene end by 8 bases; junction bases not matched to a gene: 8. The germline V gene has CDR1 KGHSH and CDR2 LQKENI.

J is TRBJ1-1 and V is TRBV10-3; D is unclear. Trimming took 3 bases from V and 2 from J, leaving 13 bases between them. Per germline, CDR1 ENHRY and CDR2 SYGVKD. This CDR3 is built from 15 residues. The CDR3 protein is CAISDEGSINTEAFF. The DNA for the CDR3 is TGTGCCATCAGTGATGAGGGCAGTATCAACACTGAAGCTTTCTTT.

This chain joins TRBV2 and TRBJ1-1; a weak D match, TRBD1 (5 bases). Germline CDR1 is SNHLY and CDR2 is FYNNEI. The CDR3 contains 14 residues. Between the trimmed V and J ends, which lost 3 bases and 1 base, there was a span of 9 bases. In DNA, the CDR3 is TGTGCCAGCAGTGAGGGGGAGGGGAACACTGAAGCTTTCTTT. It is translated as CASSEGEGNTEAFF.